This passage covers 24 T cell receptor beta chains from one sample sequenced in a study of T cells after yellow fever vaccination. TCRdb re-derived calls from the 5' RACE reads in MiXCR, one entry per CDR3 protein. The data hold 400,000 or so distinct CDR3 sequences, with over 5% observed a single time. Sequences were derived from PBMCs, sampled 5 days after the yellow fever booster vaccination. The receptors were sampled from a man aged 25-40 years who received the YFV17D yellow fever vaccine.

V gene TRBV10-2 combines with J gene TRBJ2-7, with TRBD1 matching 8 bases. CDR3 size: 15 residues. The germline gives CDR1 WSHSY, CDR2 SAAADI. With 3 bases clipped from V and 6 bases from J, the junction kept 10 bases outside the gene matches. The CDR3 is CASSDGSAGGFEQYF. As DNA, the CDR3 is TGCGCCAGCAGTGATGGGTCGGCAGGGGGCTTCGAGCAGTACTTC.

This clonotype has at least ten counts. This chain joins TRBV27 and TRBJ2-2; 9 bases match TRBD1. Per germline, CDR1 MNHEY and CDR2 SMNVEV (reference sequence). With V trimmed by 5 bases and J by 7 bases, 5 bases remained unmatched. The CDR3 consists of 14 residues. The CDR3 DNA reads as TGTGCCAGCAGTCGCGGGACAGGGTACGGGGAGCTGTTTTTT. Its protein is CASSRGTGYGELFF.

The sample holds a few counts of this clonotype. This rearrangement joins TRBV6-5 to TRBJ2-2, with TRBD2 matching over 11 bases. The V and J ends lost 4 bases and 5 bases, in that order; junction bases with no gene match: 3. CDR3 size: 15 residues. Per germline, CDR1 MNHEY and CDR2 SVGAGI. DNA of the CDR3: TGTGCCAGCAGTTCGACTAGCGGGATAACCGGGGAGCTGTTTTTT. Its translation: CASSSTSGITGELFF.

Regarding this clonotype: Its ends do not fully match the called genes, so a read error is possible. The CDR3 nucleotides are TGTCCCAGCAGCTCGAGACAGGGAAATGGCTACACCTTC. Translation gives CPSSSRQGNGYTF. The genes are TRBV7-2 and TRBJ1-2; 7 nucleotides align to TRBD1. This CDR3 region has 13 residues. Looked up from germline, CDR1 is SGHTA and CDR2 is FQGNSA.

In this sample, this clonotype turned up a few times. The chain carries TRBV5-1 and TRBJ1-4; no definite D call. The CDR3 has 12 amino acids. The V and J ends lost 4 bases and 7 bases respectively, with 8 bases between them. In germline, CDR1 is SGHRS, CDR2 YFSETQ. CDR3 DNA: TGCGCCAGCAGCGCCGAGGGTGAAAAACTGTTTTTT. It codes for CASSAEGEKLFF.

In this sample, this clonotype turned up many times. The chain combines TRBV29-1 with TRBJ2-7, with D tentatively TRBD1 (6 bases). Looked up from germline, CDR1 is SQVTM and CDR2 is ANQGSEA. The V gene lost 4 bases and the J gene lost 2 bases, with 9 bases spanning the gap. CDR3 size: 12 residues. CDR3 sequence reads: CSVAQGTYEQYF. The CDR3 coding sequence is TGCAGCGTTGCGCAGGGGACCTACGAGCAGTACTTC.

This clonotype was observed many times. The V and J genes are TRBV20-1 and TRBJ2-7; D tentatively fits TRBD1 or TRBD2 (5 bases each). Germline-derived CDR1 and CDR2 are DFQATT and SNEGSKA (reference sequence). The ends were cut back, 5 bases at V and 2 bases at J, with 13 bases in the middle. CDR3 length equals 13 residues. CDR3 in amino acids: CSARRGETYEQYF. The CDR3 DNA reads TGCAGTGCTCGGAGAGGGGAGACCTACGAGCAGTACTTC.

This clonotype was observed at least ten times. The V and J genes are TRBV9 and TRBJ2-7; 12 positions agree with TRBD2. The CDR3 spans 16 residues. V lost 2 bases to trimming and J lost 2 bases; unmatched junction nucleotides: 5. CDR1 is SGDLS and CDR2 is YYNGEE in the germline V gene. CDR3 residues: CASSVASGRAPYEQYF. CDR3 bases: TGTGCCAGCAGCGTCGCTAGCGGGAGGGCCCCCTACGAGCAGTACTTC.

This clonotype was counted many times. The rearrangement links TRBV11-2 to TRBJ2-2; tentatively, D is TRBD1 (6 bases). The CDR3 contains 20 residues. V was clipped by 11 bases and J by 5 bases, with 36 bases between them. CDR1 and CDR2 from the germline V gene are SGHAT and FQNNGV. The CDR3 reads CAAARARPEMGATGTGELFF. In DNA form, the CDR3 reads TGTGCCGCCGCCCGCGCCCGCCCGGAGATGGGGGCTACAGGGACCGGGGAGCTGTTTTTT.

The chain employs TRBV18 and TRBJ2-1, with D possibly being TRBD1 (5 bases). V was clipped by 4 bases and J by 5 bases, with 9 bases between them. This CDR3 comprises 13 residues. Germline lookup yields CDR1 KGHSH and CDR2 LQKENI. CDR3 in amino acids: CASSRGGNNEQFF. DNA of the CDR3: TGTGCCAGCTCACGGGGCGGAAACAATGAGCAGTTCTTC.

The sample holds a few counts of this clonotype. The chain links TRBV29-1 to TRBJ2-3; the match to TRBD1 covers 9 bases. The CDR3 has 15 amino acids. Trimming cost V 3 bases and J 3 bases; bases outside gene matches: 7. Per germline, CDR1 SQVTM and CDR2 ANQGSEA. CDR3 region: CSVDKGQGNTDTQYF. For the CDR3, the DNA is TGCAGCGTTGATAAAGGACAGGGGAATACAGATACGCAGTATTTT.

This chain joins TRBV7-2 and TRBJ2-7; TRBD2 aligns across 7 bases. Per germline, CDR1 SGHTA and CDR2 FQGNSA. Trimming took 5 bases from V and 1 from J; bases not matched to a gene: 8. This CDR3 comprises 15 residues. CDR3 protein: CASSPSSGLSYEQYF. The CDR3 nucleotides are TGTGCCAGCAGCCCCTCTAGCGGTCTGTCCTACGAGCAGTACTTC.

Ten or more counts support this clonotype. V gene TRBV5-1 combines with J gene TRBJ2-2, with 7 bases fitting TRBD1. The CDR3 length is 16 residues. The V segment lost 0 bases and the J segment 6 bases; nucleotides outside the gene matches: 8. Germline-derived CDR1 and CDR2 are SGHRS and YFSETQ. CDR3 loop: CASSLGVGQRSGELFF. In DNA form, the CDR3 reads TGCGCCAGCAGCTTGGGAGTGGGACAGCGATCCGGGGAGCTGTTTTTT.

The chain links TRBV20-1 to TRBJ2-3; 9 bases agree with TRBD2. The CDR3 covers 14 residues. Germline CDR1 is DFQATT and CDR2 is SNEGSKA (reference sequence). J was trimmed by 3 bases and V by 8 bases; bases with no gene match: 9. The DNA for the CDR3 is TGCAGTCCGCCAGGCCTAGCGGGAACAGATACGCAGTATTTT. It is translated as CSPPGLAGTDTQYF.

This clonotype occurred a few times. The chain links TRBV11-2 to TRBJ1-5; D possibly corresponds to TRBD1 (6 bases). The CDR3 runs 18 residues. From germline, CDR1 is SGHAT and CDR2 FQNNGV. V lost 1 base to trimming and J lost 1 base, with 17 bases between them. The CDR3: CASSLGERGASSNQPQHF. CDR3 coding DNA: TGTGCCAGCAGCTTAGGTGAGCGGGGGGCCTCGAGCAATCAGCCCCAGCATTTT.

V is TRBV12-3 or TRBV12-4 and J is TRBJ2-7; D tentatively fits TRBD1 or TRBD2 (6 bases each). CDR3 length equals 15 residues. Trimming stripped 1 base from V and 0 bases from J, with 10 bases between. The CDR3 loop is CASSLEGGISYEQYF. CDR3 nucleotide sequence: TGTGCCAGCAGTTTAGAGGGGGGAATCTCCTACGAGCAGTACTTC.

The rearrangement joins TRBV5-6 to TRBJ2-1; D is unclear. The CDR3 spans 14 residues. Trimming shortened V by 0 bases and J by 6 bases, and 10 bases separated the two germline ends. Germline V CDR1 and CDR2: SGHDT, YYEEEE. The CDR3: CASSLDLSTNEQFF. CDR3 nucleotides: TGTGCCAGCAGCTTGGACTTGTCTACCAATGAGCAGTTCTTC.

This clonotype showed up just a few times. The chain links TRBV12-3 or TRBV12-4 to TRBJ2-3, with D uncertain. The germline V and J ends were trimmed by 3 bases and 0 bases, with 19 bases remaining between them. This CDR3 region has 18 residues. The CDR3 sequence: CASSFLGWRETSTDTQYF. The CDR3 DNA reads TGTGCCAGCAGTTTTTTGGGTTGGCGCGAGACGAGCACAGATACGCAGTATTTT.

In this sample, this clonotype turned up many times. V gene TRBV5-1 combines with J gene TRBJ1-1; D is unclear. The CDR3 runs 15 residues. CDR1 is SGHRS, CDR2 YFSETQ, per germline. Trimming pared 0 bases from V and 0 bases from J, leaving 9 bases between. The CDR3 is CASSLALSMNTEAFF. The CDR3 DNA is TGCGCCAGCAGCTTGGCCCTTTCCATGAACACTGAAGCTTTCTTT. Full variable domain (remainder filled in from reference TRBV5-1 and TRBJ1-1): KAGVTQTPRYLIKTRGQQVTLSCSPISGHRSVSWYQQTPGQGLQFLFEYFSETQRNKGNFPGRFSGRQFSNSRSEMNVSTLELGDSALYLCASSLALSMNTEAFFGQGTRLTVV.

The V call is TRBV9, the J call TRBJ2-1, with D maybe TRBD1 (5 bases). V gave up 0 bases and J gave up 3 bases, with 7 bases separating them. The germline CDR1 and CDR2 sequences are SGDLS and YYNGEE. The CDR3 has 14 residues. In nucleotides, the CDR3 is TGTGCCAGCAGCGTAGAGGGGTTCTACAATGAGCAGTTCTTC. It is translated as CASSVEGFYNEQFF.

There are a few counts of this clonotype. The chain is built from TRBV3-1 and TRBJ2-7; D is undetermined. The CDR3 is 11 residues long. V dropped 2 bases and J dropped 5 bases, with 4 bases sitting between them. The germline gives CDR1 LGHDT, CDR2 YNNKEL (reference sequence). CDR3 protein: CASSQMNEQYF. As DNA, the CDR3 is TGTGCCAGCAGCCAAATGAACGAGCAGTACTTC.

The sample holds many counts of this clonotype. J is TRBJ2-1 and V is TRBV7-6; 12 bases are shared with TRBD2. The germline gives CDR1 SGHVS, CDR2 FNYEAQ. The CDR3 consists of 17 residues. V shed 1 base and J 8 bases; nucleotides not matched to a gene: 9. Here the CDR3 DNA reads TGTGCCAGCAGCTTAGTGTCGCTAGCGGGAGGGAAGGATGAGCAGTTCTTC. This encodes CASSLVSLAGGKDEQFF.

Worth noting for this clonotype: The junction and the germline gene differ at one end; a read error may be behind it. The chain links TRBV5-3 to TRBJ1-1, with a possible D match to TRBD1 (6 bases). TRBV5-3 is an open reading frame, and its role is uncertain. CDR3 length: 16 residues. The CDR3: CSRSRFEGHLYTEAFF. In DNA, the CDR3 is TGTTCCAGAAGCCGATTCGAGGGACACCTTTACACTGAAGCTTTCTTT.

A remark on this clonotype: The junction and the germline gene differ at one end; a read error may be behind it. The chain employs TRBV29-1 and TRBJ1-4; no clear D gene. CDR1 SQVTM and CDR2 ANQGSEA come from the germline V gene. The CDR3 spans 12 residues. DNA of the CDR3: TGCAGCGTTTTGGCCGATAATGAAAAACTGCTTTTT. Translating it yields CSVLADNEKLLF.